A selection of T cell receptor beta chains follows, all from one sample in a study of PD-1 blockade in classical Hodgkin lymphoma. Profiling relied on immunoSEQ multiplex PCR, and the TCRdb table lists in-frame clones only, not all of them. The sample consists of over a thousand clones, around three quarters of them appearing once. The source material was CD8+ T cells from blood, sampled before the fourth cycle of nivolumab. These receptor sequences come from a human donor with classical Hodgkin lymphoma. The donor label of this sample is uncertain. Both conserved end residues are part of each CDR3. The D gene is left open where the match is weak. Rows may omit the clone size; those that give it use once, few, many or a size class.

d_call: TRBD2; v_call: TRBV29-1; j_call: TRBJ2-5; clone_size: .; cdr3_aa: CSVGGGTSPIGTQYF; cdr3_nt: TGCAGCGTTGGGGGGGGGACGTCCCCGATAGGGACCCAGTACTTC
d_call: .; v_call: TRBV5-6; j_call: TRBJ2-7; clone_size: .; cdr3_aa: CASSRPDAYEQYF; cdr3_nt: TGTGCCAGCAGCCGCCCCGACGCCTACGAGCAGTACTTC
d_call: .; v_call: TRBV7-2; j_call: TRBJ2-5; clone_size: .; cdr3_aa: CASSLLGGQETQYF; cdr3_nt: TGTGCCAGCAGCTTATTGGGGGGACAAGAGACCCAGTACTTC
d_call: .; v_call: TRBV7-9; j_call: TRBJ2-5; clone_size: .; cdr3_aa: CASSPTGTPQETQYF; cdr3_nt: TGTGCCAGCAGCCCAACCGGGACACCTCAAGAGACCCAGTACTTC
d_call: .; v_call: TRBV11-3; j_call: TRBJ1-5; clone_size: .; cdr3_aa: CASSRQDNQPQHF; cdr3_nt: TGTGCCAGCAGCCGACAGGACAATCAGCCCCAGCATTTT
d_call: .; v_call: TRBV27; j_call: TRBJ1-1; clone_size: .; cdr3_aa: CASSLLPGLSTEAFF; cdr3_nt: TGTGCCAGCAGTTTATTACCGGGATTAAGCACTGAAGCTTTCTTT
d_call: .; v_call: TRBV2; j_call: TRBJ2-7; clone_size: .; cdr3_aa: CASRENTGPYEQYF; cdr3_nt: TGTGCCAGCAGGGAAAACACTGGGCCCTACGAGCAGTACTTC
d_call: .; v_call: TRBV7-9; j_call: TRBJ2-7; clone_size: .; cdr3_aa: CASGTSGQQYEQYF; cdr3_nt: TGTGCCAGCGGAACGTCAGGGCAACAGTACGAGCAGTACTTC
d_call: .; v_call: TRBV29-1; j_call: TRBJ2-1; clone_size: .; cdr3_aa: CSVDSALYYNEQFF; cdr3_nt: TGCAGCGTTGACTCGGCGCTATATTACAATGAGCAGTTCTTC
d_call: .; v_call: TRBV2; j_call: TRBJ2-2; clone_size: few; cdr3_aa: CAIKPMITGELFF; cdr3_nt: TGTGCCATCAAACCCATGATAACCGGGGAGCTGTTTTTT
d_call: TRBD2; v_call: TRBV11-2; j_call: TRBJ2-4; clone_size: .; cdr3_aa: CASSPRLAGGQLAKNIQYF; cdr3_nt: TGTGCCAGCAGCCCGAGACTAGCGGGAGGGCAATTGGCCAAAAACATTCAGTACTTC
d_call: .; v_call: TRBV27; j_call: TRBJ1-5; clone_size: .; cdr3_aa: CASSPLYGGNQPQHF; cdr3_nt: TGTGCCAGCAGTCCCCTTTATGGGGGCAATCAGCCCCAGCATTTT
d_call: TRBD2; v_call: TRBV27; j_call: TRBJ2-3; clone_size: .; cdr3_aa: CASRYGGTSTDTQYF; cdr3_nt: TGTGCCAGCAGATACGGGGGGACTAGCACAGATACGCAGTATTTT
d_call: TRBD1; v_call: TRBV18; j_call: TRBJ2-7; clone_size: .; cdr3_aa: CASSPSKGQDLYEQYF; cdr3_nt: TGTGCCAGCTCACCTTCAAAAGGACAGGACCTCTACGAGCAGTACTTC
d_call: TRBD1; v_call: TRBV5-5; j_call: TRBJ2-5; clone_size: .; cdr3_aa: CASSRRQGLGETQYF; cdr3_nt: TGTGCCAGCAGCAGAAGACAGGGCTTAGGGGAGACCCAGTACTTC
d_call: TRBD1; v_call: TRBV27; j_call: TRBJ2-5; clone_size: .; cdr3_aa: CASSRPGTGGETQYF; cdr3_nt: TGTGCCAGCAGTCGTCCCGGGACAGGGGGAGAGACCCAGTACTTC
d_call: .; v_call: TRBV4-1; j_call: TRBJ2-7; clone_size: .; cdr3_aa: CASSQAHDSYEQYF; cdr3_nt: TGCGCCAGCAGCCAAGCCCACGACTCCTACGAGCAGTACTTC
d_call: .; v_call: TRBV2; j_call: TRBJ2-7; clone_size: once; cdr3_aa: CASSVGASVGYEQYF; cdr3_nt: TGTGCCAGCAGTGTCGGCGCGAGCGTGGGCTACGAGCAGTACTTC
d_call: .; v_call: TRBV27; j_call: TRBJ1-5; clone_size: .; cdr3_aa: CASSLISLDTSNQPQHF; cdr3_nt: TGTGCCAGCAGTTTAATTTCCCTGGACACTAGCAATCAGCCCCAGCATTTT
d_call: .; v_call: TRBV4-1; j_call: TRBJ1-2; clone_size: .; cdr3_aa: CASSQQRTYLNYGYTF; cdr3_nt: TGCGCCAGCAGCCAACAGAGAACCTACCTTAATTATGGCTACACCTTC
d_call: .; v_call: TRBV6-4; j_call: TRBJ2-3; clone_size: .; cdr3_aa: CASSGGRSADTQYF; cdr3_nt: TGTGCCAGCAGTGGGGGCCGTAGCGCAGATACGCAGTATTTT
d_call: .; v_call: TRBV19; j_call: TRBJ2-7; clone_size: once; cdr3_aa: CASSIVGIAYEQYF; cdr3_nt: TGTGCCAGTAGTATAGTGGGGATAGCCTACGAGCAGTACTTC
d_call: .; v_call: TRBV27; j_call: TRBJ2-7; clone_size: .; cdr3_aa: CASSLSSYSYEQYF; cdr3_nt: TGTGCCAGCAGTTTATCCAGCTATTCCTACGAGCAGTACTTC
d_call: .; v_call: TRBV27; j_call: TRBJ1-4; clone_size: .; cdr3_aa: CASSFQGPGAKLFF; cdr3_nt: TGTGCCAGCAGTTTCCAAGGTCCCGGAGCGAAACTGTTTTTT
d_call: .; v_call: TRBV11-2; j_call: TRBJ1-4; clone_size: .; cdr3_aa: CASSRTAPNEKLFF; cdr3_nt: TGTGCCAGCAGCCGGACAGCGCCTAATGAAAAACTGTTTTTT